The clone carrying this TCR beta chain was counted at least ten times. Its antigen remains unidentified. Using RNA transcripts as the source, TCR beta CDR3 regions were amplified. When the TCR CDR3 underwent first-round RT-PCR, the HTBI primer set was used. TCRdb called the multiplex PCR reads again in MiXCR, with one record for every CDR3 protein. The sample contains 500,000 to 750,000 distinct CDR3 sequences, about 14% of which appear only once. This sample is drawn from a study of T cells in Graves' hyperthyroidism and ophthalmopathy. General observations from the study: Blood held most thyroid clonotypes expanded above 0.001 frequency.

Sequencing was done on a sample of blood. The TCR sequence derives from a woman aged 18-29 years with Graves' ophthalmopathy.

The DNA of the CDR3 is TGTGCCAGCAGCTCCCCCGGTGAAAGTAAACAAGAGACCCAGTACTTC. This encodes CASSSPGESKQETQYF. This chain uses TRBV28 with TRBJ2-5; unclear D gene. Between the trimmed V and J ends, which lost 6 bases and 2 bases, there was a span of 19 bases. Germline CDR1 and CDR2: MDHEN and SYDVKM. The CDR3 length is 16 residues.